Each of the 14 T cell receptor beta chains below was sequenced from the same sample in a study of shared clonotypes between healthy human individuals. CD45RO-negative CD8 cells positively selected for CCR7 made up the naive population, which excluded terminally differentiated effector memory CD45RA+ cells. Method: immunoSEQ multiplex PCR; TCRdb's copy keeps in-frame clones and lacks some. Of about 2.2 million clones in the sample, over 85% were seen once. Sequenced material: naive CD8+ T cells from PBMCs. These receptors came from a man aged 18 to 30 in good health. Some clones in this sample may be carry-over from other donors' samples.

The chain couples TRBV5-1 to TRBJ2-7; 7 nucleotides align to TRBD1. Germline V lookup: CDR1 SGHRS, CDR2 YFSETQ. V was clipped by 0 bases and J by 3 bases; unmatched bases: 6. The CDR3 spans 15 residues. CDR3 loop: CASSLGQGEVYEQYF. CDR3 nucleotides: TGCGCCAGCAGCTTGGGGCAGGGGGAAGTCTACGAGCAGTACTTC.

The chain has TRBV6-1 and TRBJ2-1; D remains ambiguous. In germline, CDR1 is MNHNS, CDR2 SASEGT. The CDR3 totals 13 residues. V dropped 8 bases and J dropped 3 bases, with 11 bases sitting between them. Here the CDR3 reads CASPAENYNEQFF. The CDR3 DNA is TGTGCCAGCCCGGCGGAAAACTACAATGAGCAGTTCTTC.

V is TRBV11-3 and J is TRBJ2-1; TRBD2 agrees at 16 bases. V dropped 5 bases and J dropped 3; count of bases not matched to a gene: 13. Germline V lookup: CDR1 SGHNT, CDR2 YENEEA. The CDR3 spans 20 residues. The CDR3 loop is CASSHFPGLAGGPHYNEQFF. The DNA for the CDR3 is TGTGCCAGCAGCCACTTCCCGGGACTAGCGGGAGGGCCCCACTACAATGAGCAGTTCTTC. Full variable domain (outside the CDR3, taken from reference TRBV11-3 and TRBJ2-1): EAGVVQSPRYKIIEKKQPVAFWCNPISGHNTLYWYLQNLGQGPELLIRYENEEAVDDSQLPKDRFSAERLKGVDSTLKIQPAELGDSAVYLCASSHFPGLAGGPHYNEQFFGPGTRLTVL.

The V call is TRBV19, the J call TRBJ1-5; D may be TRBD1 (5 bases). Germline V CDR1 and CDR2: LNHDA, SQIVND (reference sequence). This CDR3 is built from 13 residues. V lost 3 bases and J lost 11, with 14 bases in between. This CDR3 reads CASSIKGLGTQHF. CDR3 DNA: TGTGCCAGTAGTATCAAGGGACTCGGGACCCAGCATTTT.

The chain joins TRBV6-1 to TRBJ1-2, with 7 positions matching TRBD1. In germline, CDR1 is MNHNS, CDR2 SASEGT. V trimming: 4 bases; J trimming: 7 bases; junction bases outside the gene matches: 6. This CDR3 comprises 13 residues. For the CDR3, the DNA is TGTGCCAGCAGTGGATTGACAGGGTCTGGCTACACCTTC. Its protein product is CASSGLTGSGYTF.

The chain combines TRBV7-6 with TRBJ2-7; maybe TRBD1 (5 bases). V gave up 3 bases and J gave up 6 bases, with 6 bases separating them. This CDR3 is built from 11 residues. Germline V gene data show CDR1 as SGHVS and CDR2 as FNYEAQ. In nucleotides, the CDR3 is TGTGCCAGCAGCTTGGGGCCCGAGCAGTACTTC. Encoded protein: CASSLGPEQYF.

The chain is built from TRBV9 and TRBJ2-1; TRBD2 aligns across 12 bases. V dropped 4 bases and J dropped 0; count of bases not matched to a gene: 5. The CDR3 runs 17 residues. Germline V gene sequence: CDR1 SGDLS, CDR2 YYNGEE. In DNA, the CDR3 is TGTGCCAGCAGCCGGACTAGCGGGGAACTCTCCTACAATGAGCAGTTCTTC. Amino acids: CASSRTSGELSYNEQFF.

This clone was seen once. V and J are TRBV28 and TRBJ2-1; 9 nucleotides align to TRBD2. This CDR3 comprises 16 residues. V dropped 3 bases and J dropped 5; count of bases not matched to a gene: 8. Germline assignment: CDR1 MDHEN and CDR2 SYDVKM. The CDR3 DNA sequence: TGTGCCAGCAGTTTTGCGGGGCTAGCGGGACACAATGAGCAGTTCTTC. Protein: CASSFAGLAGHNEQFF.

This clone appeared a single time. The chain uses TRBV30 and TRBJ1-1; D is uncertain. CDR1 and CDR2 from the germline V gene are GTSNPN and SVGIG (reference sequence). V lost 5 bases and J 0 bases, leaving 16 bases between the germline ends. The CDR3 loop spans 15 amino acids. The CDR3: CAWVIPVFMNTEAFF. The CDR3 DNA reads TGTGCCTGGGTGATTCCAGTCTTCATGAACACTGAAGCTTTCTTT.

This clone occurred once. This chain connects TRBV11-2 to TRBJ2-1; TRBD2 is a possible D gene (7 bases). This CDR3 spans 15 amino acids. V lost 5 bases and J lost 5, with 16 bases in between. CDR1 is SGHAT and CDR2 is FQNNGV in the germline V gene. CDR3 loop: CASSRGAETNNEQFF. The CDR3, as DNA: TGTGCCAGCAGCCGGGGGGCGGAGACCAACAATGAGCAGTTCTTC.

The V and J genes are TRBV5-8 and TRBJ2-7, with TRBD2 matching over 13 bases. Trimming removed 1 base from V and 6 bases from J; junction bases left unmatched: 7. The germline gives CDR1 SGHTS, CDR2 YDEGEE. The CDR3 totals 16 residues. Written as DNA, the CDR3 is TGTGCCAGCAGCTTGCTCGTCGGACTAGCGGGAGTCGAGCAGTACTTC. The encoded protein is CASSLLVGLAGVEQYF. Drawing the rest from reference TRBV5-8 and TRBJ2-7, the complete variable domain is EAGVTQSPTHLIKTRGQQATLRCSPISGHTSVYWYQQALGLGLQFLLWYDEGEERNRGNFPPRFSGRQFPNYSSELNVNALELEDSALYLCASSLLVGLAGVEQYFGPGTRLTVT.

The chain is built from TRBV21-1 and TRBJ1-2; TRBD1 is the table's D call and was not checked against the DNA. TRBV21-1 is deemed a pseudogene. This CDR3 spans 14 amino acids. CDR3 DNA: TGTGCCAGCAGCAAAGAAGGAGACAGCTATGGCTACACCTTC. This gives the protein CASSKEGDSYGYTF.

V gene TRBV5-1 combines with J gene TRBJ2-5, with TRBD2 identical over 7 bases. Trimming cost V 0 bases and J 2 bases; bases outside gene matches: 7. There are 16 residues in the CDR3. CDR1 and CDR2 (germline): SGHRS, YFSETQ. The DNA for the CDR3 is TGCGCCAGCAGCTTGGCCCTTAGCGGGCCACAAGAGACCCAGTACTTC. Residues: CASSLALSGPQETQYF.

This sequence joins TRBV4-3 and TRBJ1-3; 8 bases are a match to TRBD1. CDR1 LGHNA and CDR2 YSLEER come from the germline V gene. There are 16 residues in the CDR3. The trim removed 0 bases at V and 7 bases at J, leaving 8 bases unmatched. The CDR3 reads CASSQDWSQGANTIYF. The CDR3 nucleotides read TGCGCCAGCAGCCAAGATTGGAGCCAGGGGGCGAACACCATATATTTT.